There are a few counts of the clone carrying this T cell receptor beta chain. Its cognate antigen is unknown. This sample is part of a study of T-cell memory formation after mild COVID-19. Looking at the study overall: Among the donors, TCR clusters were largely specific to each donor. Study-wide results and caveats: Clones contracting day 15 to 85 were balanced CD4/CD8; later expanders leaned CD4+. The pre-infection memory compartment contained some responding clones, suggesting cross-reactive memory joined.

A single record per CDR3 protein comes from TCRdb applying MiXCR to the 5' RACE reads. The sample has some 410,000 distinct CDR3 sequences, 20% to 30% seen once. The junction had 14 bases not matched to a gene; V was cut back by 4 bases and J by 6 bases. Germline CDR1 reads SGHDT; CDR2 reads YYEEEE. The CDR3 is made up of 16 amino acids. The sample consisted of PBMCs or a T cell subset sorted from them (not recorded which). This chain links TRBV5-6 with TRBJ2-3; TRBD1 agrees at 7 bases. This receptor was taken from an adult woman who had mild COVID-19 (a few samples of this study predate the infection). Cell type and time point are not known. CDR3 nucleotides: TGTGCCAGCAGCCCCCCCGGGACAGACGGTCCGGATACGCAGTATTTT. Translation gives CASSPPGTDGPDTQYF.